This T cell receptor (beta chain) was documented in a study of spatial heterogeneity in lung cancer (dated by TCRdb to 2018 to 2020). At the level of the whole study: Donors were approximately 72 patients with early-stage, untreated non-small cell lung cancer from the lung TRACERx cohort. Follow-up PBMC samples were sequenced whenever the samples were available, and the median time to follow-up was roughly 2 years after resection. Beta-chain transcripts were consistently detected in greater numbers than alpha-chain transcripts, which likely reflects a higher abundance of beta-chain transcripts. In the raw uncorrected reads, each unique combination of TCR and UMI appeared more than ten times on average. In non-small cell lung cancer, the study quantitatively compared TCR alpha and beta repertoires across several tumor regions, matched nontumor lung, and blood. The study linked features of the TCR repertoire to counts of nonsynonymous mutations, which were determined by whole-exome sequencing of tumor tissue. Both alpha and beta chains were TCR-sequenced in approximately 200 tumor regions, 64 matched nontumor lung samples and some 50 PBMC samples obtained at surgery.

The sample holds many counts of this clonotype. This receptor's antigen is unknown. One base away there is no much larger clone; base qualities are not given. From a lookup of the germline V gene, CDR1 and CDR2 are SGHTA and FQGNSA. Relative to germline, V is missing 5 bases and J is missing 2 bases, with 3 bases of the junction outside any gene match. The CDR3 starts with the cysteine, ends with the phenylalanine, and has 14 residues. The CDR3 DNA has 42 bases and is translated from base 1. Library construction relied on 5' RACE. Instrument used: NextSeq 500. In the TCR library protocol, a unique molecular identifier was attached to each TCR cDNA molecule so that PCR and sequencing errors could be corrected. The published analysis was carried out like this. Decombinator tools were used for TCR identification, UMI-based error correction and CDR3 extraction. TCRs above a frequency of 2 per 1,000, corresponding to the top 1% of the tumor frequency distribution, were defined as expanded. Renyi diversity was computed with the R vegan package after each repertoire had been subsampled 100 times to 5,000 TCRs. CDR3 similarity networks were built from amino acid triplet string-kernel similarity, connecting CDR3s with pairwise similarity above 0.82. Using fastp trimming at Q25 and MiXCR clonotype assembly, TCRdb reanalyzed the public sequencing data and kept in-frame beta chains. Under each unique CDR3 protein, matching rows form one entry showing the most common genes and DNA. The V and J calls were not made by the authors but by TCRdb's processing. In all, the sample holds some 46,000 distinct CDR3 sequences, and 12% of those were seen once. In total, the top ten clones hold roughly 32% of the sample.

Broad study findings and their caveats: Confirming at a functional level the hypothesis that regional TCRs recognize regional mutations was considered to require additional single-cell paired TCR alpha and beta sequencing. Ubiquitous expanded tumor TCRs were detected in blood more often at tumor resection than at routine follow-up. Comparisons of baseline and follow-up blood repertoires included only around 14 patients.

The meaning of the sample's time point label: blood at routine non-recurrence follow-up after resection. Whole RNA extracted from tumor and nontumor lung tissue, or from cryopreserved PBMC samples, was used for TCR sequencing without cell sorting. Patients were selected for TCR sequencing only if sufficient RNA was available from at least two tumor regions. The receptor was isolated from a male donor with early-stage non-small cell lung cancer. The V and J segments used are TRBV7-2 and TRBJ2-1, and 7 junction bases match TRBD1. The sample was PBMCs, taken at follow-up. The base sequence is TGTGCCAGCAGCCGGGACAGAACCTACAATGAGCAGTTCTTC. The resulting protein is CASSRDRTYNEQFF.